Following are 7 T cell receptor beta chains from one sample sequenced in a study of human thymus T cells. TCRdb's table, derived via immunoSEQ multiplex PCR, lists solely in-frame clones and lacks some. The table includes about 60,000 clones, 94% detected once. The sequencing input was blood. The receptors were sampled from a boy in the first two years of life with a congenital heart defect but otherwise immunologically healthy.

V and J are TRBV23-1 and TRBJ1-5, with D perhaps TRBD1 (5 bases). TRBV23-1 is reported as an ORF; its role is uncertain. V was trimmed by 0 bases and J by 5 bases, leaving 8 bases between them. This CDR3 has 14 amino acids. The CDR3 loop is CASSQSGDHQPQHF. The CDR3 DNA follows: TGCGCCAGCAGTCAATCGGGGGATCATCAGCCCCAGCATTTT.

Regarding this clone: Other DNA sequences in this specimen translate into the identical CDR3. This sequence joins TRBV6-1 and TRBJ1-5; D is ambiguous. Deletions cut 1 base from V and 0 bases from J, with 4 bases between. The CDR3 runs to 14 residues. Germline V gives CDR1 MNHNS, CDR2 SASEGT. CDR3 protein: CASSEGYSNQPQHF. In nucleotides, the CDR3 is TGTGCCAGCAGTGAAGGTTATAGCAATCAGCCCCAGCATTTT.

This clone is a singleton in its sample. The CDR3 bases are TGTGCCAGTAGTGGACAGGGGACAGATACGCAGTATTTT. It is translated as CASSGQGTDTQYF. The chain joins TRBV19 to TRBJ2-3; 9 bases are shared with TRBD1. V lost 5 bases to trimming and J lost 3 bases; unmatched junction nucleotides: 0. Germline V lookup: CDR1 LNHDA, CDR2 SQIVND (reference sequence). The CDR3 spans 13 residues.

The chain is built from TRBV5-4 and TRBJ2-3; possible D gene TRBD2, 5 bases. The length of the CDR3 is 15 residues. Trimming shortened V by 4 bases and J by 4 bases, and 16 bases separated the two germline ends. The germline V gene encodes CDR1 SGHNT and CDR2 YYREEE (reference sequence). The DNA of the CDR3 is TGTGCCAGCAGCAACCAGCTCCCCGGGGCAGATACGCAGTATTTT. This codes for CASSNQLPGADTQYF.

This sequence joins TRBV28 and TRBJ2-7; 10 nucleotides line up with TRBD1. In germline, CDR1 is MDHEN, CDR2 SYDVKM. With 4 bases clipped from V and 5 bases from J, the junction kept 11 bases outside the gene matches. CDR3 length: 16 residues. CDR3 bases: TGTGCCAGCAGTTCGGCTCCCGGGGACAGGGGCAACGAGCAGTACTTC. It is translated as CASSSAPGDRGNEQYF. The full variable domain, its missing parts supplied by reference TRBV28 and TRBJ2-7, is DVKVTQSSRYLVKRTGEKVFLECVQDMDHENMFWYRQDPGLGLRLIYFSYDVKMKEKGDIPEGYSVSREKKERFSLILESASTNQTSMYLCASSSAPGDRGNEQYFGPGTRLTVT.

This rearrangement joins TRBV15 to TRBJ1-6, with 8 bases lining up with TRBD1. Germline-derived CDR1 and CDR2 are LNHNV and YYDKDF (reference sequence). CDR3 length equals 15 residues. J was trimmed by 10 bases and V by 2 bases; bases with no gene match: 7. The DNA of the CDR3 is TGTGCCACCAGCAGACAGGGGGCGGTGGGATCACCCCTCCACTTT. Amino acids: CATSRQGAVGSPLHF.

The rearrangement links TRBV19 to TRBJ1-6; TRBD1 aligns across 12 bases. There are 16 residues in the CDR3. Germline values: CDR1 LNHDA, CDR2 SQIVND (reference sequence). V lost 6 bases, J lost 6 bases, and 6 bases stayed unmatched. CDR3 coding DNA: TGTGCCAGTAGAGGGACAGGGGGCCCCCGTAATTCACCCCTCCACTTT. It encodes CASRGTGGPRNSPLHF.